This TCR beta chain was captured in a study of cytomegalovirus exposure and HLA in healthy donors. With 60 Vbeta and 13 Jbeta primers, the PCR was carried out. The table came from immunoSEQ multiplex PCR; TCRdb's copy has only in-frame clones and leaves some out. The table records 200,000 or so clones, 65% to 85% of them present only once. The TCR sequence derives from a man younger than 45 in good health and CMV-seronegative. Sequencing was performed on PBMCs.

The CDR3 nucleotides read TGTGCCTGCCACCAGCAGAGGGGACTAGCGGGGGCGAGCACAGATACGCAGTATTTT. Translation gives CACHQQRGLAGASTDTQYF. The chain employs TRBV15 and TRBJ2-3; TRBD2 aligns across 14 bases. The germline V gene has CDR1 LNHNV and CDR2 YYDKDF (reference sequence). The CDR3 sequence is 19 residues long. The V and J ends lost 11 bases and 0 bases, in that order; junction bases with no gene match: 16.